The rows below give T cell receptor beta chains drawn from one sample of a study of T cell clonotyping in hematopoietic cell transplantation. Profiling relied on immunoSEQ multiplex PCR, and the TCRdb table lists in-frame clones only, not all of them. The data contain some 10,000 clones, around 45% of them singletons. This material consisted of PBMCs, taken 30 days after allogeneic stem cell transplant. The receptor source for this set is a male patient aged 50 to 59 who had an allogeneic stem cell transplant from an unrelated donor, so the T cells may come from the graft donor. Some clones in this sample may be carry-over from other donors' samples. CDR3s include the opening cysteine and the closing phenylalanine or tryptophan. The D gene is left open where the match is weak. Clone size is not always given. Where it is, it says once, few, many or a class for expanded clones.

d_gene | j_gene | abundance | v_gene | CDR3nt | CDR3aa
TRBD2 | TRBJ2-2 | few | TRBV10-3 | TGTGCCATCAGTGAGTCGATGGTTTTGCTAGCGGTGAACACCGGGGAGCTGTTTTTT | CAISESMVLLAVNTGELFF
NA | TRBJ1-1 | NA | TRBV25-1 | TGTGCCAGCAGTGAATTGGGAACTGAAGCTTTCTTT | CASSELGTEAFF
NA | TRBJ2-5 | NA | TRBV29-1 | TGCAGCGTTAAAAGGTACCCGCAGGAGACCCAGTACTTC | CSVKRYPQETQYF
NA | TRBJ2-2 | NA | TRBV6-5 | TGTGCCAGCAGTTCTTCAGGGGTGGGCACCGGGGAGCTGTTTTTT | CASSSSGVGTGELFF
TRBD1 | TRBJ2-3 | NA | TRBV9 | TGTGCCAGCAGCGCGGACAGGGATGTCACAGATACGCAGTATTTT | CASSADRDVTDTQYF
NA | TRBJ2-7 | few | TRBV9 | TGTGCCAGCAGCGTAGAGGCGCCAGGACCCTACGAGCAGTACTTC | CASSVEAPGPYEQYF
TRBD2 | TRBJ2-2 | NA | TRBV28 | TGTGCCAGCAGTTTAATCCCTAGCGGGGGTGGGTACACCGGGGAGCTGTTTTTT | CASSLIPSGGGYTGELFF
NA | TRBJ2-7 | NA | TRBV9 | TGTGCCAGCGGATCATCTGGCGAGCAGTACTTC | CASGSSGEQYF
TRBD2 | TRBJ2-7 | few | TRBV4-3 | TGCGCCAGCAGCCAAGGATCGGGGGGGCTGTACGAGCAGTACTTC | CASSQGSGGLYEQYF
NA | TRBJ1-2 | NA | TRBV19 | TGTGCCAGTAGTATGGACGCTAACTATGGCTGCACCTTC | CASSMDANYGCTF
NA | TRBJ1-3 | few | TRBV6-5 | TGTGCCAGCAGTTACCTAAAAGGGGGAAACACCATATATTTT | CASSYLKGGNTIYF
NA | TRBJ2-5 | few | TRBV20-1 | TGCAGTGGGTGGAGGGAGACCCAGTACTTC | CSGWRETQYF
TRBD2 | TRBJ2-5 | NA | TRBV7-2 | TGTGCCAGCAGCTTAGCTGGGACTAAGCGAGAGACCCAGTACTTC | CASSLAGTKRETQYF
NA | TRBJ2-7 | NA | TRBV5-4 | TGTGCCAGCAGCACGTGGGGGGACGAGCAGTACTTC | CASSTWGDEQYF
NA | TRBJ1-1 | NA | TRBV5-4 | TGTGCCAGCAGCTTGTGGGGATACCCTGAAGCTTTCTTT | CASSLWGYPEAFF
NA | TRBJ2-1 | few | TRBV21-1 | TGTGCCAGCAGCGAGGCCGGGACGTACGAACCCAACGAGCAGTTCTTC | CASSEAGTYEPNEQFF
TRBD1 | TRBJ1-1 | NA | TRBV5-1 | TGCGCCAGCAGCTTGGCCTGGGACAGTGGGAACACTGAAGCTTTCTTT | CASSLAWDSGNTEAFF
NA | TRBJ1-1 | once | TRBV7-9 | TGTGCCAGCAGCTCTGACAGTCTTGAAGCTTTCTTT | CASSSDSLEAFF
TRBD2 | TRBJ2-1 | NA | TRBV9 | TGTGCCAGCAGCGGACTAAGCGGGGGCTTCAATGAGCAGTTCTTC | CASSGLSGGFNEQFF
NA | TRBJ2-3 | few | TRBV5-1 | TGCGCCAGTATTAGCGGCCTTAGCACAGATACGCAGTATTTT | CASISGLSTDTQYF
TRBD2 | TRBJ2-3 | once | TRBV28 | TGTGCCAGCACGGTGGCGGCTAGCGGGGTCACAGATACGCAGTATTTT | CASTVAASGVTDTQYF
NA | TRBJ1-4 | NA | TRBV19 | TGTGCCACCCTTGGCTGGGAAAAACTGTTTTTT | CATLGWEKLFF
NA | TRBJ1-2 | NA | TRBV19 | TGTGCCAGTAGTATCTCCGGGGAATACTATGGCTACACCTTC | CASSISGEYYGYTF
TRBD1 | TRBJ1-2 | NA | TRBV27 | TGTGCCAGCAGGGAACAGGGGGCGGGCTATGGCTACACCTTC | CASREQGAGYGYTF
NA | TRBJ2-5 | NA | TRBV7-9 | TGTGCCAGCAGCTTATTCCTGGGAGAGACCCAGTACTTC | CASSLFLGETQYF
NA | TRBJ2-7 | NA | TRBV27 | TGTGCCAGCAGAAAGGAGGGATATACCACCGAGCAGTACTTC | CASRKEGYTTEQYF
NA | TRBJ2-3 | NA | TRBV7-6 | TGTGCCAGCAGCCTTAGCACAGATACGCAGTATTTT | CASSLSTDTQYF
TRBD2 | TRBJ2-2 | NA | TRBV11-3 | TGTGCCAGCAGCTTTCCGACTAGCGGGGGCTTGAACACCGGGGAGCTGTTTTTT | CASSFPTSGGLNTGELFF
NA | TRBJ2-1 | NA | TRBV30 | TGTGCCTGGAGTGTACTCACTAGTGAGCAGTTCTTC | CAWSVLTSEQFF
NA | TRBJ2-7 | few | TRBV10-3 | TGTGCCATCAGTGAGTCGGGCCGACGAGGGGACGAGCAGTACTTC | CAISESGRRGDEQYF
NA | TRBJ1-2 | NA | TRBV30 | TGTGCCTGGAGTGTACAGTCGGATGGCTACACCTTC | CAWSVQSDGYTF
NA | TRBJ2-7 | NA | TRBV9 | TGTGCCAGCAGCCAATCTACAGGGATCCACGAGCAGTACTTC | CASSQSTGIHEQYF
TRBD1 | TRBJ1-1 | few | TRBV5-1 | TGCGCCAGCAGCTATGACAGGGGCACTGAAGCTTTCTTT | CASSYDRGTEAFF
TRBD1 | TRBJ1-4 | NA | TRBV30 | TGTGCCTGGGGACAGGGGAATGAAAAACTGTTTTTT | CAWGQGNEKLFF
NA | TRBJ2-5 | NA | TRBV5-4 | TGTGCCAGCAGCGCGGGACACGAAGAGACCCAGTACTTC | CASSAGHEETQYF
NA | TRBJ1-5 | few | TRBV9 | TGTGCCAGCAGCGTAGACACTTATAGCAATCAGCCCCAGCATTTT | CASSVDTYSNQPQHF
NA | TRBJ1-2 | NA | TRBV5-1 | TGCGCCAGCAGCTTAGACATCTATGGCTACACCTTC | CASSLDIYGYTF
NA | TRBJ1-2 | NA | TRBV6-6 | TGTGCCAGCAGTTACGCGCCGGAGAATGGCTACACCTTC | CASSYAPENGYTF
NA | TRBJ1-2 | NA | TRBV20-1 | TGCAGTGCTTCGAGAGACTATGGCTACACCTTC | CSASRDYGYTF
TRBD1 | TRBJ1-6 | NA | TRBV6-1 | TGTGCCAGCGGCCCTACAGGGGAAGGTTCACCCCTCCACTTT | CASGPTGEGSPLHF
NA | TRBJ1-5 | few | TRBV30 | TGTGCCTGGAGTGTAAACCGAGGGATCGGTCAGCCCCAGCATTTT | CAWSVNRGIGQPQHF
TRBD1 | TRBJ1-1 | NA | TRBV7-6 | TGTGCCAGCAGCTCGCAGGGGGCAGGCACTGAAGCTTTCTTT | CASSSQGAGTEAFF
NA | TRBJ2-2 | few | TRBV14 | TGTGCCAGCAGCCAAGTCACCGGGGAGCTGTTTTTT | CASSQVTGELFF
TRBD2 | TRBJ2-7 | NA | TRBV27 | TGTGCCAGCAGCCGACTAGCGGGAAGGTTCCACGAGCAGTACTTC | CASSRLAGRFHEQYF
TRBD1 | TRBJ1-6 | few | TRBV6-5 | TGTGCCAGCAGCCCGACAGGGAGGAATTCACCCCTCCACTTT | CASSPTGRNSPLHF
NA | TRBJ2-7 | medium-sized | TRBV30 | TGTGCCTGGAGTAGGTCGCCCTACGAGCAGTACTTC | CAWSRSPYEQYF
NA | TRBJ2-7 | NA | TRBV9 | TGTGCCAGCAGCGTAGGGGGCTTCCAGTCAGAGCAGTACTTC | CASSVGGFQSEQYF
NA | TRBJ2-6 | NA | TRBV6-5 | TGTGCCAGCAAAGGGGTCGGGGCCAACGTCCTGACTTTC | CASKGVGANVLTF
TRBD1 | TRBJ1-6 | NA | TRBV6-5 | TGTGCCAGCAGTTACTCCGGACAGGGTGGTTCACCCCTCCACTTT | CASSYSGQGGSPLHF
NA | TRBJ1-1 | NA | TRBV28 | TGTGCCAGCAGTTTATTTGCCCCGAACACTGAAGCTTTCTTT | CASSLFAPNTEAFF
NA | TRBJ1-1 | NA | TRBV5-1 | TGCGCCAGCAGCGGCCAGACAGTGAACACTGAAGCTTTCTTT | CASSGQTVNTEAFF
NA | TRBJ1-2 | few | TRBV30 | TGTGCCTGGAGAGAAGCAGGGCGCTATGGCTACACCTTC | CAWREAGRYGYTF
TRBD1 | TRBJ2-7 | few | TRBV9 | TGTGCCAGTGGGACAGGGAACTACGAGCAGTACTTC | CASGTGNYEQYF
NA | TRBJ2-7 | NA | TRBV27 | TGTGCCAGCAGTTTAACGGGGGCCGAGCAGTACTTC | CASSLTGAEQYF
NA | TRBJ1-2 | few | TRBV5-1 | TGCGCCAGCAGCCCAAACGGAGGGGAGGGCTACACCTTC | CASSPNGGEGYTF
NA | TRBJ2-3 | few | TRBV4-3 | TGCGCCAGCAGCCAAGAAAGTACGCAGTATTTT | CASSQESTQYF
NA | TRBJ2-7 | few | TRBV6-5 | TGTGCCAGCAGTTACTCGAAGGGGCCCTCCTACGAGCAGTACTTC | CASSYSKGPSYEQYF
NA | TRBJ1-1 | few | TRBV7-2 | TGTGCCAGCAGCTTAGCAGTGATGATGAACACTGAAGCTTTCTTT | CASSLAVMMNTEAFF
TRBD1 | TRBJ1-2 | NA | TRBV6-5 | TGTGCCAGCAGTTATGGGACAGGGGGACGGGGCTACACCTTC | CASSYGTGGRGYTF